This is a list of T cell receptor beta chains from one sample in a study of T-cell reconstitution after alpha-beta-depleted transplantation in children. TCRdb re-derived calls from the PCR reads in MiXCR, one entry per CDR3 protein. The sample shows 230,000 or so distinct CDR3 sequences, around 13% of them seen only once. Specimen: PBMCs from the stem cell graft donor, collected from the stem cell graft. Every receptor here comes from a human donor who donated a stem cell graft to a child with acute lymphoblastic leukemia. Each CDR3 is given with its conserved first and last residue. The D gene is left open where the match is weak. Some rows mark clone size as missing; the rest say once, few, many or name a class of expanded clone.

CDR3 length	V gene	D gene	J gene	clone size	CDR3 DNA	CDR3 protein
14	TRBV28	TRBD1	TRBJ2-7	many	TGTGCCAGCAGTGTTCGACAGGGGTCCTACGAGCAGTACTTC	CASSVRQGSYEQYF
12	TRBV28	-	TRBJ2-7	many	TGTGCCAGCCAACTTCAAGGATACGAGCAGTACTTC	CASQLQGYEQYF
16	TRBV6-5	-	TRBJ2-3	many	TGTGCCAGCAGGAGAGGCCCGAACCCCCGGTCTGATACGCAGTATTTT	CASRRGPNPRSDTQYF
14	TRBV5-1	-	TRBJ2-3	many	TGCGCCAGCAGCTTGGAGGCCCTTCTCAATACGCAGTATTTT	CASSLEALLNTQYF
15	TRBV28	-	TRBJ2-7	many	TGTGCCAGCAGTTCCGGGGGACAGTTTCTATACGAGCAGTACTTC	CASSSGGQFLYEQYF
15	TRBV4-2	-	TRBJ1-1	many	TGTGCCAGCAGCCAAGGATCGGGGTTGAACACTGAAGCTTTCTTT	CASSQGSGLNTEAFF
15	TRBV6-2/TRBV6-3	-	TRBJ1-1	many	TGTGCCAGCAGTTACGCAGCAGTCATGAACACTGAAGCTTTCTTT	CASSYAAVMNTEAFF
13	TRBV20-1	TRBD2	TRBJ2-5	many	TGCAGTGCTAGCCCGGGGGGGCAAGAGACCCAGTACTTC	CSASPGGQETQYF
15	TRBV9	TRBD1	TRBJ2-5	many	TGTGCCAGCAGCGTAGGCCTGACAGGGACGGAGACCCAGTACTTC	CASSVGLTGTETQYF
14	TRBV12-3/TRBV12-4	-	TRBJ1-1	-	TGTGCCAGCAGTTATACACAGCCATCCCTGGGGACTTTCTTT	CASSYTQPSLGTFF
14	TRBV10-3	TRBD1	TRBJ2-2	-	TGTGCCATCAGCCCGGGACAGCACACCGGGGAGCTGTTTTTT	CAISPGQHTGELFF
15	TRBV12-3/TRBV12-4	-	TRBJ1-6	many	TGTGCCAGCAGTTTAACGGTCCATCGGAATTCACCCCTCCACTTT	CASSLTVHRNSPLHF
16	TRBV7-7	-	TRBJ2-2	many	TGTGCTAGCAGAAGAGGCGCAGGGGCTGGGACCGGGGAGCTGTTTTTT	CASRRGAGAGTGELFF
11	TRBV7-2	-	TRBJ2-5	many	TGTGCCAGCAGTTTCTTAGAGACCCAGTACTTC	CASSFLETQYF
12	TRBV20-1	-	TRBJ2-3	many	TGCAGTGCTAGAGGGGTAGATGACCGTCGGTATTTT	CSARGVDDRRYF
14	TRBV9	-	TRBJ1-4	few	TGTGCCAGCAGCGAGGGGCCTTTCGAGGAAAAACTGTTTTTT	CASSEGPFEEKLFF
19	TRBV5-6	TRBD2	TRBJ2-6	-	TGTGCCAGCAGGGGAATGGGCCGGGGGGGTCTCGGCGGGGCCAACGTCCTGACTTTC	CASRGMGRGGLGGANVLTF
14	TRBV12-3/TRBV12-4	TRBD1	TRBJ2-5	many	TGTGCCAGCAGTCCCCGGGACAGGGGCGAGACCCAGTACTTC	CASSPRDRGETQYF
14	TRBV5-4	-	TRBJ2-7	-	TGTGCCAGCAGCTTGGCGGCGGCTCTTGACGAGCAGTACTTC	CASSLAAALDEQYF
14	TRBV20-1	-	TRBJ2-1	many	TGCAGTGCTAGAGATTCCGGGGGGCTAAATGAGCAGTTCTTC	CSARDSGGLNEQFF
11	TRBV27	-	TRBJ2-7	many	TGTGCCAGCACCCGGAGGAGTGAGCAGTACTTC	CASTRRSEQYF
17	TRBV5-1	TRBD1	TRBJ2-5	-	TGCGCCAGCAGCTTAGCGCCCGGGACAGGAGCCCAAGAGACCCAGTACTTC	CASSLAPGTGAQETQYF
15	TRBV5-6	-	TRBJ1-2	many	TGTGCCAGCATTCTATCTCGGACAGAAGATTATGGCTACACCTTC	CASILSRTEDYGYTF
14	TRBV7-2	-	TRBJ1-6	many	TGTGCCAGCAGCTCCGCGGATTATAATTCACCCCTCCACTTT	CASSSADYNSPLHF
15	TRBV28	TRBD1	TRBJ1-6	many	TGTGCCAGCAGGACACAGGGGGCGAGTTTGACACCCCTCCACTTT	CASRTQGASLTPLHF
16	TRBV15	-	TRBJ2-1	many	TGTGCCACCAGCAAACACAGGGAGGGGGTCTACAATGAGCAGTTCTTC	CATSKHREGVYNEQFF
15	TRBV7-2	TRBD1	TRBJ2-7	many	TGTGCCAGCAGCCCCGGGACAGGGGTGGCCTACGAGCAGTACTTC	CASSPGTGVAYEQYF
17	TRBV28	TRBD2	TRBJ2-5	many	TGTGCCAGCAGTTCTAGGACTAGCGGGGTGTACCAAGAGACCCAGTACTTC	CASSSRTSGVYQETQYF
15	TRBV19	-	TRBJ2-1	once	TGTGCCAGTAGTAGACGTCGGGAGTCCTACAATGAGCAGTTCTTC	CASSRRRESYNEQFF
12	TRBV2	TRBD2	TRBJ2-7	-	TGTGCCAGCAGTCTCGGGGGGACCGAGCAGTACTTC	CASSLGGTEQYF
13	TRBV6-1	-	TRBJ1-4	many	TGTGCCACAACGGGGGGAGAAGGTGAAAAACTGTTTTTT	CATTGGEGEKLFF
12	TRBV4-2	-	TRBJ1-5	many	TGTGCCAGCAGCCAGGGGGGGCAGCCCCAGCATTTT	CASSQGGQPQHF
16	TRBV5-5	TRBD1	TRBJ2-5	many	TGTGCCAGCAGCTCAGACAGGGGGCGAGTGTGGGAGACCCAGTACTTC	CASSSDRGRVWETQYF
16	TRBV20-1	TRBD2	TRBJ2-7	-	TGCAGTGCTAGAGCCGGGACTAGCGTTTTATCCTACGAGCAGTACTTC	CSARAGTSVLSYEQYF
14	TRBV6-2/TRBV6-3	-	TRBJ1-2	many	TGTGCCAGCAGTCCCCCGACAGCTAACTATGGCTACACCTTC	CASSPPTANYGYTF
15	TRBV12-3/TRBV12-4	-	TRBJ2-7	many	TGTGCCAGCAGCCTCAGGGGACTCCTCTCCTACGTGCAGTACTTC	CASSLRGLLSYVQYF
14	TRBV6-2/TRBV6-3	TRBD2	TRBJ2-1	-	TGTGCCAGCAGTAGGACTAGCGCCTACAATGAGCAGTTCTTC	CASSRTSAYNEQFF
18	TRBV3-1	TRBD2	TRBJ2-5	few	TGTGCCTGCTCCAAAGACCCGATAGGCCGGGAGGGCCGTGAGACCCAGTACTTC	CACSKDPIGREGRETQYF